This T cell receptor beta chain emerged from a study of blood T cell repertoires in COVID-19. The CDR3 has 16 residues. V lost 3 bases and J 3 bases, leaving 17 bases between the germline ends. The germline CDR1 and CDR2 sequences are MNHEY and SMNVEV (reference sequence). Measured with immunoSEQ multiplex PCR; TCRdb has only the in-frame clones, and not every one. The sample includes about 240,000 clones, about 89% seen only once; the top ten take more than 3.5%. What was sequenced was PBMCs or T cells enriched from blood (not recorded which). The TCR comes from a woman younger than 45 who had recovered from COVID-19. This chain uses TRBV27 with TRBJ1-1; unclear D gene. The CDR3 nucleotides read TGTGCCAGCAGTTTCCGGATTGGACCGGGAGACACTGAAGCTTTCTTT. Its translation: CASSFRIGPGDTEAFF.